This T cell receptor (beta chain) comes out of a study of blood T cell repertoires in COVID-19. Whole-study context: From the United States, Italy and Spain came samples of acute and convalescent COVID-19. Sources were T cells, B-cell-depleted T cells, or PBMCs; the material itself was cDNA or gDNA.

Original processing notes: Reference gene primer amplification gave nucleated cell count estimates. Only in-frame clones appear in the TCRdb table, and some are missing; sequencing was by immunoSEQ multiplex PCR. V and J calls and clone size follow that table, whereas D and trimming were derived from the DNA. The repertoire holds around 250,000 clones, around 80% seen once, with approximately 5.3% in the top ten. This TCR was sampled from an older man with acute or convalescent COVID-19. The material sequenced was peripheral blood.

The CDR3 DNA sequence: TGTGCCAGCAGCCTACAAGGGGACAGGGGAGGCACTGAAGCTTTCTTT. This encodes CASSLQGDRGGTEAFF. The rearrangement joins TRBV7-9 to TRBJ1-1; the match to TRBD1 covers 10 bases. The CDR3 has 16 residues. CDR1 and CDR2 from the germline V gene are SEHNR and FQNEAQ (reference sequence). Unmatched junction bases numbered 10, after V lost 5 bases and J lost 4 bases.